This T cell receptor (beta chain) is from a study of cytomegalovirus exposure and HLA in healthy donors. Across the study: An analysis done earlier identified more than 100 million unique TCR beta sequences from 150 million to 200 million T cells.

Points on this clone: Its antigen is still unknown.

CDR1 and CDR2 (germline): MNHNS, SASEGT. V shed 6 bases and J shed 7 bases, with 16 bases lying between them. The CDR3 sequence is 14 residues long. Study-wide results and caveats: A reported reduction in N-insertions relative to the roughly 710-donor mean was seen in an Asian-associated ancestry cluster in a later analysis.

PCR primers comprised 60 Vbeta and 13 Jbeta primers. The authors' processing: Unique TCR beta chains totaled approximately 83 million in a later count, with around 11 million of them shared. Measured with immunoSEQ multiplex PCR; TCRdb has only the in-frame clones, and not every one. D and trimming were read from the DNA, whereas the V and J calls and clone size are those reported in that table. The profile shows some 270,000 clones, 75% to 90% of them singletons. Source material: PBMCs. This receptor was obtained from a girl aged 2-10 years in good health and CMV-seronegative. The rearrangement uses TRBV6-1 and TRBJ2-4; D is possibly TRBD2 (5 bases). CDR3 residues: CASRPTTPGNIQYF. CDR3 nucleotide sequence: TGTGCCAGCAGACCTACAACCCCGGGGAACATTCAGTACTTC.